The text below deals with one TCR beta chain. Its specific antigen is unknown. No base quality information exists; no much larger clone differs at one position. CDR1 and CDR2 were assigned from the germline V gene as KGHSH and LQKENI. CDR3 length: 14 amino acids, cysteine to phenylalanine. CDR3 DNA is the only sequence kept; it has 42 bases, read in frame from the first base. V drops 3 bases and J drops 5 bases, leaving 14 bases in between. In total, roughly 670 healthy bone marrow donors made up the cohort. At the time of sampling, all cohort members were nominally healthy, though unrecorded immune exposures were likely present. The donor was CMV seropositive and was included in the group of some 290 seropositive cohort members. A peripheral blood sample was provided by each donor, and peripheral blood mononuclear cells were used for TCR beta sequencing. The Qiagen DNeasy Blood Extraction Kit was used to extract genomic DNA from the blood cell samples.

This sample stems from a study of cytomegalovirus exposure and HLA in healthy donors (dated by TCRdb to the late 2010s). As for the study more broadly: An earlier analysis of a few hundred of the donors reported approximately 280 Gb of sequence data and roughly 120 million unique TCR beta sequences obtained from around 180 million T cells. An early release that covered around 590 HLA-typed donors contained approximately 300 gigabases of sequencing data and 75 million to 100 million unique TCR sequences. Of the roughly 420 genotyped donors, over 80% were placed in the genetic ancestry cluster associated with self-reported Caucasian donors. The study aimed to test whether cataloging public T cell receptors could reveal signatures of past pathogen exposure. The study profiled the T cell repertoires of 500 to 800 subjects by immunosequencing and related them to cytomegalovirus serostatus. A separate validation cohort of 100 to 150 different subjects was used in addition to the approximately 700-subject first cohort. To predict cytomegalovirus infection status, the study brought together high-throughput TCR immunosequencing, statistical association of individual TCRs with disease status, and machine learning. To study patterns of TCR occurrence, a later analysis re-analyzed previously published TCR beta repertoires from 700 or so donors and added high-resolution HLA genotyping. Rather than drawing on any new phenotypic data, the later analysis identified candidate immune exposures from TCR beta sequences and the way those sequences occurred across donors. In an earlier analysis of 500 to 650 of the donors, high-throughput TCR beta sequencing was used to judge whether each TCR beta V gene segment behaved as functional or pseudogenic. Alongside the repertoire data, information on donor age, sex, ethnicity and CMV serostatus was compiled. A later genetic analysis used genome-wide SNP genotypes for about three fifths of the 666 donors, treating that subset as a discovery cohort. Every discovery cohort repertoire had been produced on one sequencing platform. HLA typing included class I and class II loci at four-digit resolution. The number of donors typed differed by locus, with roughly 629-640 for A, B, C, DRB1 and DQB1, around 560 for DQA1, over 600 for DPA1, and 450 to 480 for DPB1. Several DR-DQ haplotypes were handled as single units for association and clustering because linkage in the cohort was strong. Among roughly 370 genotyped donors of the cohort, an average of about 240,000 unique TCR beta nucleotide sequences were sequenced per donor, around a sixth of them non-productive. What the study reported, not specific to this receptor: According to a later genetic analysis, donors in an Asian-associated ancestry cluster had fewer N-insertions in productive TCRs than the approximately 630-donor mean. Immune exposure information for the cohort was limited to CMV serostatus. A further reported finding was that TCR beta sequences accurately predicted the HLA-A and HLA-B alleles for most subjects in the first cohort. Linkage disequilibrium might explain the correlated functional status among segregating V segments, but an unknown experimental factor could not be excluded. Because counts were too low, more than 15 rarely observed V segments, including chromosome 9 orphons, were left out of the earlier analysis of 587 of the donors. While some public TCRs were present in many individuals, most TCR sequences turned up only very rarely across donors. Because HLA typing was unavailable for some donors at each locus, only the typed subset was used in association tests. The 87-base-pair reads could not distinguish some IMGT-functional V segments, including TRBV6-2 and TRBV6-3, so those segments were excluded. A later analysis reported that several top co-occurrence clusters appeared linked to parvovirus B19, influenza, CMV and Epstein-Barr virus. A cluster of highly shared sequence variants was judged likely to be a technical artifact of the sequencing pipeline. At a false discovery rate of 0.05, a later analysis linked 15,000 to 20,000 TCR beta sequences to specific HLA alleles. In this cohort, only TCR beta chains were sequenced, and detectable features were limited by the absence of alpha or paired-chain data. A later analysis found that TCR association rates varied across HLA loci, with DRB1 alleles showing the most associated TCRs and HLA-C alleles the fewest. In an earlier analysis of fewer than 700 of the donors, most TCR beta V segments appeared in productive rearrangements about 87% or about 30% of the time, broadly matching IMGT annotations. According to a later analysis, most CMV-associated TCR beta chains appeared to be HLA-restricted, and the HLA associations seemed to be driven largely by CMV exposure. Cytomegalovirus status was reported to be diagnosed by the classifier with high specificity and sensitivity in both the original and validation cohorts. It was suggested by the authors that the approach could potentially be generalized to other disease states and immunological phenotypes. V-gene and J-gene trimming of TCR beta chains was associated with a missense DCLRE1C variant in a later genetic analysis, and the association was replicated in an independent cohort. In a later analysis, HLA-associated TCR beta chains were found to be more clonally expanded and to have lower generation probabilities than equally common non-associated chains. Roughly uniform sequencing depth across donors was assumed in presence/absence analyses, although this assumption may not hold. In the study, approximately 150 TCR beta chains were listed as associated with cytomegalovirus. In vitro tests confirmed that a few of the cytomegalovirus-associated TCR beta chains recognize cytomegalovirus antigens. When HLA alleles, especially DR and DQ, strongly co-occurred, attributing TCR associations to individual alleles was difficult.

The method was the immunoSEQ multiplex PCR assay. For the multiplex PCR, a mixture combining 60 forward primers for TCR Vbeta segments and 13 reverse primers for TCR Jbeta segments was used. Amplification of the CDR3 region of rearranged TCR beta genes was performed with a multiplex PCR assay on genomic DNA. The amplified TCR beta libraries were sequenced on the Illumina HiSeq System as 87-base-pair reads. As for the authors' bioinformatics: A later analysis counted approximately 84 million unique TCR beta chains across the 640 or so repertoires, and some 11 million of these chains were shared by at least two donors. To remove PCR and sequencing errors, raw reads were error-corrected and collapsed into unique sequences using a nearest-neighbor algorithm that merged closely related sequences. Alignment of CDR3 sequences to IMGT reference sequences was used to assign V, D and J gene segments. For a sequence to be retained, at least a six-nucleotide match to both a V gene segment and a J gene segment was required. A rearrangement was called productive if the CDR3 had no stop codons and remained in frame with V and J, and every other rearrangement was called non-productive. CDR3 was defined by IMGT convention, running from the second conserved V-encoded cysteine to the conserved J-encoded phenylalanine. The earlier analysis of some 550 of the donors excluded any sequence lacking an unambiguous match to a single V gene segment. In an earlier analysis of a few hundred of the donors, a V segment was called functional when productive rearrangements were above 56.7%, and segregating when the standard deviation between donors exceeded 5%. A statistical classification framework was built for diagnosing cytomegalovirus status from the catalog of TCR beta chain sequences. In a later analysis, V and J genes were assigned by comparing TCR nucleotide sequences against IMGT/GENE-DB human TR gene sequences. The TCRdist pipeline was used in a later analysis to assign CDR3 sequences and most-parsimonious VDJ recombination scenarios. In a later analysis, every TCR beta chain was defined by the combination of its CDR3 amino acid sequence and its V-gene family, and reads without a unique V-gene family were dropped. To address suspected cross-contamination and a sequencing artifact, a later analysis removed approximately 600 highly shared, low-generation-probability nucleotide sequences. In a later analysis, a clonal expansion index for each public chain was calculated from normalized within-repertoire ranks of inferred template counts. In a later analysis, generation probabilities were computed with a VDJ recombination model fitted to out-of-frame rearrangements, and the resulting probabilities were checked against IGoR. Hypergeometric tests were used in a later analysis to score TCR-TCR, TCR-HLA and TCR-CMV co-occurrence, with a repertoire-size bias correction applied to the TCR pairs. In a later analysis, false discovery rates were estimated by permuting HLA or CMV assignments 20 times. A later analysis grouped co-occurring TCRs with DBSCAN, adding TCRdist sequence similarity when clustering within HLA-allele-positive subsets. Repertoires with fewer than 30,000 or more than 120,000 public chains were left out of co-occurrence clustering, as were about 5 repertoires with anomalous nucleotide sharing. In TCRdb, the immuneACCESS table is reduced to in-frame sequences with V and J assigned. These tables do not hold every clone; where another copy was compared, an unresolved V gene accounts for under half, and the others remain unexplained. The V and J calls and the clone size are those of that table, but D and trimming were determined from the DNA. For this sample there are 130,000 to 150,000 clones; 75% to 80% appear just once. 2.5% to 3.5% of the sample is taken by the ten largest.

The origin of this receptor is a man aged 35-49 years in good health and CMV-seropositive. Material for sequencing was PBMCs. The chain was built from TRBV18 and TRBJ2-7; D gene: possibly TRBD1, on 6 matching bases. The sequenced DNA: TGTGCCAGCTCACCGGAGACACAGGGCCACGAGCAGTACTTC. The translation is CASSPETQGHEQYF.